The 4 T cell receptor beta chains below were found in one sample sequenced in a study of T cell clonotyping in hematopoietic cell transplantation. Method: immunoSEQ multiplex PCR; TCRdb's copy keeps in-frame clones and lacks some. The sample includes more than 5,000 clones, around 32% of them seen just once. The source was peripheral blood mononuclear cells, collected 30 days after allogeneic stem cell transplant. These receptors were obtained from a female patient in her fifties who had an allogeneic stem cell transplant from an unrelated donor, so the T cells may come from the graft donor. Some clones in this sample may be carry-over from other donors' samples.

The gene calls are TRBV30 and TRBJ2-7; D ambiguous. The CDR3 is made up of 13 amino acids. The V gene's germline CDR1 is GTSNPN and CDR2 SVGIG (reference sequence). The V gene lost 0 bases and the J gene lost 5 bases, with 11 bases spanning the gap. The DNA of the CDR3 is TGTGCCTGGAGTGTAGTGGCCCAACACGAGCAGTACTTC. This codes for CAWSVVAQHEQYF.

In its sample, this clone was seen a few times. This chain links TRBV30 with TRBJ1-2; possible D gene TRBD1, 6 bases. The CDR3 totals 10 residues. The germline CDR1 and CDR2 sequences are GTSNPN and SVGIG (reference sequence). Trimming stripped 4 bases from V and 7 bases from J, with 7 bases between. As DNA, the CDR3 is TGTGCCTGGAAAGGGGGTGGCTACACCTTC. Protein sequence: CAWKGGGYTF.

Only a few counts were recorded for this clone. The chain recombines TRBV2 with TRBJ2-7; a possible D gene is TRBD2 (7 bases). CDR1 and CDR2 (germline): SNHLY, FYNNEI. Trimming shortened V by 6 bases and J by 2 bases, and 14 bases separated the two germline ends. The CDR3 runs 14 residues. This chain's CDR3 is CASRIQGGTYEQYF. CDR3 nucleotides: TGTGCCAGCAGAATACAGGGAGGGACCTACGAGCAGTACTTC.

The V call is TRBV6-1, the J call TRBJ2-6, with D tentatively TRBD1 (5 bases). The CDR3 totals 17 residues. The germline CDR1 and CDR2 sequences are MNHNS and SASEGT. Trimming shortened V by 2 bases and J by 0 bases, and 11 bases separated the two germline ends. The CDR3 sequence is CASSEHTGDSGANVLTF. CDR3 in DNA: TGTGCCAGCAGTGAACATACAGGAGACTCTGGGGCCAACGTCCTGACTTTC.